Listed below are T cell receptor beta chains from one sample, sequenced in a study of post-analysis software for immune sequencing data. TCRdb reprocessed the PCR reads via MiXCR and lists one record per CDR3 protein. In the table there are approximately 660,000 distinct CDR3 sequences, 55% to 60% of which are singletons. The sample comprised blood. Receptors originate from a girl under 10 years old with multiple sclerosis. Both conserved end residues are part of each CDR3. Each record gives: clone size, J gene, V gene, D gene, CDR3 protein, CDR3 DNA. D genes are given only for firm matches. Size tells how often a clone was seen (once, few, many) or the class of an expanded clone, and some rows leave it out.

size: .
J: TRBJ2-3
V: TRBV7-2
D: .
CDR3: CASSLAGLDTQYF
DNA: TGTGCCAGCAGCTTGGCGGGACTTGATACGCAGTATTTT

size: .
J: TRBJ2-1
V: TRBV7-2
D: .
CDR3: CASSPQGRERDEQFF
DNA: TGTGCCAGCAGCCCCCAGGGGCGGGAGAGAGATGAGCAGTTCTTC

size: few
J: TRBJ2-2
V: TRBV12-3/TRBV12-4
D: .
CDR3: CASSFANTGELFF
DNA: TGTGCCAGCAGTTTTGCCAACACCGGGGAGCTGTTTTTT

size: few
J: TRBJ2-1
V: TRBV10-1
D: .
CDR3: CASSEGKGEYNEQFF
DNA: TGCGCCAGCAGTGAGGGAAAAGGGGAATACAATGAGCAGTTCTTC

size: few
J: TRBJ2-7
V: TRBV21-1
D: .
CDR3: CASSKAALGYEQYF
DNA: TGTGCCAGCAGCAAGGCAGCACTAGGCTACGAGCAGTACTTC

size: .
J: TRBJ2-3
V: TRBV7-9
D: .
CDR3: CASSLGGVGTDTQYF
DNA: TGTGCCAGCAGCTTAGGAGGGGTCGGCACAGATACGCAGTATTTT

size: .
J: TRBJ2-1
V: TRBV6-5
D: .
CDR3: CASSYSEDYNEQFF
DNA: TGTGCCAGCAGTTACTCGGAGGATTACAATGAGCAGTTCTTC

size: .
J: TRBJ2-1
V: TRBV7-8
D: .
CDR3: CASSLVEGQQFF
DNA: TGTGCCAGCAGCTTAGTCGAGGGCCAGCAGTTCTTC

size: .
J: TRBJ2-7
V: TRBV12-3/TRBV12-4
D: TRBD2
CDR3: CASTLGLAGRYEQYF
DNA: TGTGCCAGCACTTTGGGACTAGCGGGGCGGTACGAGCAGTACTTC

size: .
J: TRBJ2-7
V: TRBV12-3/TRBV12-4
D: TRBD1
CDR3: CASSNRGEQYF
DNA: TGTGCCAGCAGTAACAGGGGCGAGCAGTACTTC

size: .
J: TRBJ2-5
V: TRBV6-1
D: .
CDR3: CASSEAVVTAWNEQYF
DNA: TGTGCCAGCAGTGAAGCTGTCGTGACAGCCTGGAATGAGCAGTACTTC

size: .
J: TRBJ1-4
V: TRBV12-3/TRBV12-4
D: .
CDR3: CASSSGGTNEKLFF
DNA: TGTGCCAGCAGTTCGGGGGGAACTAATGAAAAACTGTTTTTT

size: few
J: TRBJ2-1
V: TRBV7-9
D: TRBD2
CDR3: CASSSTSGDNEQFF
DNA: TGTGCCAGCAGCTCCACTAGCGGGGACAATGAGCAGTTCTTC

size: .
J: TRBJ2-3
V: TRBV6-5
D: TRBD1
CDR3: CASTSGQGAEDTQYF
DNA: TGTGCCAGCACCTCCGGGCAGGGGGCCGAAGATACGCAGTATTTT

size: .
J: TRBJ1-5
V: TRBV12-3/TRBV12-4
D: TRBD1
CDR3: CASSHDRGLYSNQPQHF
DNA: TGTGCCAGCAGTCACGACAGGGGCCTTTATAGCAATCAGCCCCAGCATTTT

size: .
J: TRBJ2-1
V: TRBV3-1
D: .
CDR3: CASSQDIGRYNEQFF
DNA: TGTGCCAGCAGCCAAGATATAGGGCGGTACAATGAGCAGTTCTTC

size: few
J: TRBJ1-1
V: TRBV7-6
D: .
CDR3: CASSPTSANTEAFF
DNA: TGTGCCAGCAGCCCAACCTCGGCCAACACTGAAGCTTTCTTT

size: few
J: TRBJ2-7
V: TRBV7-3
D: TRBD1
CDR3: CASSETGGEQYF
DNA: TGTGCCAGCAGCGAGACAGGGGGCGAGCAGTACTTC

size: .
J: TRBJ2-3
V: TRBV10-3
D: .
CDR3: CASSEKADTQYF
DNA: TGTGCCAGCAGTGAGAAGGCAGATACGCAGTATTTT

size: .
J: TRBJ2-7
V: TRBV6-2/TRBV6-3
D: .
CDR3: CASSYPEGRYEQYF
DNA: TGTGCCAGCAGTTACCCGGAAGGGAGATACGAGCAGTACTTC

size: .
J: TRBJ1-5
V: TRBV7-2
D: .
CDR3: CASSLAAGSGNQPQHF
DNA: TGTGCCAGCAGCTTAGCCGCAGGTTCAGGCAATCAGCCCCAGCATTTT

size: few
J: TRBJ1-1
V: TRBV6-1
D: .
CDR3: CASSGEGVNTEAFF
DNA: TGTGCCAGCAGTGGGGAGGGGGTGAACACTGAAGCTTTCTTT

size: many
J: TRBJ2-7
V: TRBV25-1
D: TRBD2
CDR3: CASSPSGGYEQYF
DNA: TGTGCCAGCAGTCCCTCCGGGGGGTACGAGCAGTACTTC

size: few
J: TRBJ2-4
V: TRBV3-1
D: .
CDR3: CASSQDGGAEQYF
DNA: TGTGCCAGCAGCCAAGATGGAGGGGCAGAGCAGTACTTC

size: .
J: TRBJ2-5
V: TRBV4-1
D: .
CDR3: CTSSQDPLMGDVTQYF
DNA: TGCACCAGCAGCCAAGATCCATTAATGGGAGACGTGACCCAGTACTTC

size: .
J: TRBJ2-7
V: TRBV20-1
D: TRBD2
CDR3: CSARDPLAGDAEQYF
DNA: TGCAGTGCTAGAGACCCCCTAGCGGGAGATGCCGAGCAGTACTTC

size: few
J: TRBJ2-4
V: TRBV5-4
D: TRBD2
CDR3: CASSSSGDIQYF
DNA: TGTGCCAGCAGCTCGAGCGGGGACATTCAGTACTTC

size: few
J: TRBJ2-2
V: TRBV12-3/TRBV12-4
D: .
CDR3: CANLRDTGELFF
DNA: TGCGCCAATCTTAGAGACACCGGGGAGCTGTTTTTT

size: few
J: TRBJ2-1
V: TRBV10-2
D: .
CDR3: CASIQELSYNEQFF
DNA: TGCGCCAGCATTCAGGAGCTCTCCTACAATGAGCAGTTCTTC

size: .
J: TRBJ2-1
V: TRBV11-2
D: .
CDR3: CASSPRVLGWQFF
DNA: TGTGCCAGCAGCCCAAGAGTTCTGGGCTGGCAGTTCTTC

size: .
J: TRBJ2-1
V: TRBV20-1
D: TRBD2
CDR3: CSARTPGLAGVVQFF
DNA: TGCAGTGCCAGAACCCCGGGACTAGCGGGAGTGGTGCAGTTCTTC

size: .
J: TRBJ2-6
V: TRBV7-8
D: .
CDR3: CASSLGKLSGPSGANVLTF
DNA: TGTGCCAGCAGCTTAGGGAAATTATCCGGGCCCTCTGGGGCCAACGTCCTGACTTTC

size: .
J: TRBJ2-1
V: TRBV20-1
D: TRBD2
CDR3: CSVVSSGAYNEQFF
DNA: TGCAGTGTAGTTTCTAGCGGGGCTTACAATGAGCAGTTCTTC

size: .
J: TRBJ2-7
V: TRBV10-3
D: .
CDR3: CAISESDGYEQYF
DNA: TGTGCCATCAGTGAGTCGGACGGGTACGAGCAGTACTTC

size: .
J: TRBJ2-1
V: TRBV3-1
D: .
CDR3: CASSQDAGLPPWNEQFF
DNA: TGTGCCAGCAGCCAAGATGCGGGTCTTCCTCCGTGGAATGAGCAGTTCTTC

size: .
J: TRBJ2-4
V: TRBV7-2
D: TRBD2
CDR3: CASSLQFWTSGAHIQYF
DNA: TGTGCCAGCAGCTTACAGTTTTGGACTAGCGGGGCCCACATTCAGTACTTC

size: .
J: TRBJ1-2
V: TRBV29-1
D: .
CDR3: CSVHRGTPYGYTF
DNA: TGCAGCGTTCACCGAGGGACGCCCTATGGCTACACCTTC

size: .
J: TRBJ2-3
V: TRBV27
D: TRBD2
CDR3: CASSLTAGGDTQYF
DNA: TGTGCCAGCAGTTTAACGGCGGGAGGAGATACGCAGTATTTT

size: few
J: TRBJ2-3
V: TRBV5-1
D: .
CDR3: CASSLDHPGRTDTQYF
DNA: TGCGCCAGCAGCTTGGACCACCCGGGGCGGACAGATACGCAGTATTTT

size: .
J: TRBJ1-4
V: TRBV10-3
D: TRBD1
CDR3: CAISEGAGNEKLFF
DNA: TGTGCCATCAGCGAGGGGGCGGGTAATGAAAAACTGTTTTTT

size: .
J: TRBJ1-1
V: TRBV7-9
D: .
CDR3: CASSSSEDTEAFF
DNA: TGTGCCAGCAGCTCTTCAGAAGACACTGAAGCTTTCTTT

size: .
J: TRBJ2-3
V: TRBV28
D: .
CDR3: CASSFPRIPLSDTQYF
DNA: TGTGCCAGCAGTTTCCCCAGAATCCCGTTGTCAGATACGCAGTATTTT

size: .
J: TRBJ2-5
V: TRBV9
D: TRBD2
CDR3: CASSVQTSRPQETQYF
DNA: TGTGCCAGCAGCGTCCAGACTAGCAGGCCCCAAGAGACCCAGTACTTC

size: .
J: TRBJ2-7
V: TRBV27
D: TRBD1
CDR3: CASSQRGGREQYF
DNA: TGTGCCAGCAGTCAACGAGGGGGCCGCGAGCAGTACTTC

size: .
J: TRBJ1-5
V: TRBV20-1
D: .
CDR3: CSASGGPNQPQHF
DNA: TGCAGTGCTAGTGGGGGGCCCAATCAGCCCCAGCATTTT